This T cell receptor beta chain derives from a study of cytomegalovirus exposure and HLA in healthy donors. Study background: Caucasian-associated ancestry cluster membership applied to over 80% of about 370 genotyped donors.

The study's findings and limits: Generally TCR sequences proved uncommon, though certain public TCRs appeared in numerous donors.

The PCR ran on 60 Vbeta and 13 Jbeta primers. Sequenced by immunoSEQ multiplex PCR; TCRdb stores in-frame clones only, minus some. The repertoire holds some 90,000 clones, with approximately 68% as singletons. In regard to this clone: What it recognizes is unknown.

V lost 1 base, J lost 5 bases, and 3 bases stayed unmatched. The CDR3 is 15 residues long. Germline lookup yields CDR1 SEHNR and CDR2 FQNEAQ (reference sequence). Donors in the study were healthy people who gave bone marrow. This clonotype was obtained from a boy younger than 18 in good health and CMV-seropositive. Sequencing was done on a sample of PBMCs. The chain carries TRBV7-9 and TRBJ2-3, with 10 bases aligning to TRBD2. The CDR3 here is CASSLEASGRDTQYF. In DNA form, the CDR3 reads TGTGCCAGCAGCTTAGAGGCTAGCGGGAGAGATACGCAGTATTTT.